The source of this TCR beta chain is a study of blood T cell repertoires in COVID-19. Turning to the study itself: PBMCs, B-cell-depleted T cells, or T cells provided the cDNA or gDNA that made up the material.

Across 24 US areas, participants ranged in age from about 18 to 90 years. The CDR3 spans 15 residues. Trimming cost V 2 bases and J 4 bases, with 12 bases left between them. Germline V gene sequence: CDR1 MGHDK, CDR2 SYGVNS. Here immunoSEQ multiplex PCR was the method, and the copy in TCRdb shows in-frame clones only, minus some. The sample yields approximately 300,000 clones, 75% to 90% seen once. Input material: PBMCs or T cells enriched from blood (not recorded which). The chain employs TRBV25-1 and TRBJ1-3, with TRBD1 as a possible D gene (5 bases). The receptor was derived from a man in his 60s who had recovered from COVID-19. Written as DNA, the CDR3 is TGTGCCAGCAGTGAAAGGGGCGCACAGGGAAACACCATATATTTT. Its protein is CASSERGAQGNTIYF.